This entry concerns a single T cell receptor (beta chain). These data originate in a study of control samples from healthy donors and cancer patients. This CDR3 spans 14 amino acids. The V end lost 1 base, the J end lost 4 bases, and 11 bases lay between the germline ends. Germline V lookup: CDR1 SGHTA, CDR2 FQGNSA. Here immunoSEQ multiplex PCR was the method, and the copy in TCRdb shows in-frame clones only, minus some. This sample has some 94,000 clones; roughly 91% occur once, and the top ten carry roughly a tenth. This receptor was identified in a woman aged 45 to 65 with colorectal cancer. The V gene is TRBV7-2, the J gene TRBJ2-7; TRBD1 is a possible D gene (6 bases). The specimen was PBMCs. The CDR3 region is CASSLEQGRYEQYV. The DNA of the CDR3 is TGTGCCAGCAGCTTAGAACAGGGTCGGTACGAGCAGTACGTC.